A selection of T cell receptor beta chains follows, all from one sample in a study of T cell responses to AZD1222 COVID-19 vaccine. The assay was immunoSEQ multiplex PCR, and TCRdb's table has in-frame clones only and misses some. The sample lists about 93,000 clones; 80% to 90% were seen once. Sequences were derived from peripheral blood, sampled on day 0 of AZD1222 vaccination. Source of these receptors: an adult in good health. Each CDR3 is given with its conserved first and last residue. Fields, in order: clone size, D gene, J gene, V gene, CDR3 protein, CDR3 DNA. A D gene is named only where the DNA matches it firmly. Clone size is shown for a subset of rows, as once, few, many or a class of expanded clone.

>once|.|TRBJ2-1|TRBV10-2
CASTQRGYNEQFF
TGCGCCAGCACCCAGCGCGGCTACAATGAGCAGTTCTTC
>.|.|TRBJ1-6|TRBV2
CASSVGGARNNSPLHF
TGTGCCAGCAGTGTCGGGGGGGCTCGAAATAATTCACCCCTCCACTTT
>.|TRBD1|TRBJ1-2|TRBV7-9
CASSPGDRMNYGYTF
TGTGCCAGCAGCCCAGGGGACAGGATGAACTATGGCTACACCTTC
>.|.|TRBJ2-3|TRBV7-9
CASSFGGADTQYF
TGTGCCAGCAGCTTCGGGGGTGCAGATACGCAGTATTTT
>.|TRBD1|TRBJ2-7|TRBV6-5
CASRNRGLEQYF
TGTGCCAGCAGAAACAGGGGGCTGGAGCAGTACTTC
>once|.|TRBJ2-5|TRBV19
CASSIMGWGGGPITQYF
TGTGCCAGTAGTATTATGGGGTGGGGCGGCGGCCCTATAACCCAGTACTTC
>.|.|TRBJ1-5|TRBV30
CAWSDRTDGGDQPQHF
TGTGCCTGGAGTGACAGGACGGACGGGGGAGATCAGCCCCAGCATTTT
>.|TRBD1|TRBJ1-1|TRBV27
CASSRTGIWNTEAFF
TGTGCCAGCAGTAGGACAGGGATCTGGAACACTGAAGCTTTCTTT
>once|.|TRBJ1-4|TRBV7-9
CASSSPRGGRGEKLFF
TGTGCCAGCAGCTCCCCGCGGGGGGGCAGAGGGGAAAAACTGTTTTTT
>.|.|TRBJ2-7|TRBV10-1
CASSVRRDGAEQYF
TGCGCCAGCAGTGTACGCCGGGACGGAGCCGAGCAGTACTTC
>.|TRBD1|TRBJ2-3|TRBV7-8
CASSLDGDRVTDTQYF
TGTGCCAGCAGCTTAGACGGGGACAGGGTTACAGATACGCAGTATTTT
>once|TRBD1|TRBJ2-5|TRBV2
CATRDRGHETQYF
TGTGCCACCAGGGACAGGGGGCACGAGACCCAGTACTTC
>.|.|TRBJ1-2|TRBV5-4
CASSPGTPSNYGYTF
TGTGCCAGCAGCCCCGGGACACCTTCTAACTATGGCTACACCTTC
>.|TRBD1|TRBJ1-6|TRBV5-6
CASTLFQGQGSSPLHF
TGTGCCAGCACCCTCTTCCAGGGACAGGGGAGTTCACCCCTCCACTTT